These T cell receptor beta chains were read from a single sample in a study of CD8+ T cells in alopecia areata. TCRdb's table, derived via immunoSEQ multiplex PCR, lists solely in-frame clones and lacks some. The data show roughly 140,000 clones, 40% to 65% seen once. Sample: CD4+ T cells sorted from blood, taken at week 0. The receptors stem from a human donor with alopecia areata. Each CDR3 is given with its conserved first and last residue. The D gene is left open where the match is weak. Not all rows give a size; the values are once, few, many and, for expanded clones, a class.

d_call clone_size j_call v_call cdr3_aa cdr3_nt
NA NA TRBJ2-5 TRBV7-2 CASRRGVEGTQYF TGTGCCAGCCGTAGAGGGGTTGAGGGGACCCAGTACTTC
NA NA TRBJ2-7 TRBV29-1 CSVDDRGYEQYF TGCAGCGTTGATGATAGGGGGTACGAGCAGTACTTC
NA NA TRBJ1-1 TRBV30 CAWRLERTAIF TGTGCCTGGAGACTCGAACGGACAGCTATCTTT
TRBD1 few TRBJ2-3 TRBV27 CASSWDTGVSTDTQYF TGTGCCAGCAGTTGGGACACAGGGGTTAGCACAGATACGCAGTATTTT
TRBD1 NA TRBJ1-4 TRBV4-2 CASSLTNGQGWEKLFF TGTGCCAGCAGCCTGACGAATGGACAGGGATGGGAAAAACTGTTTTTT
TRBD1 NA TRBJ1-4 TRBV27 CASRLAGTGIEKLFF TGTGCCAGCAGACTTGCCGGGACAGGTATTGAAAAACTGTTTTTT
NA NA TRBJ1-1 TRBV29-1 CSVALRENTEAFF TGCAGCGTAGCTCTAAGGGAGAACACTGAAGCTTTCTTT
NA few TRBJ1-2 TRBV5-6 CASSFISEARYTF TGTGCCAGCAGCTTCATTTCAGAGGCACGCTACACCTTC
NA few TRBJ2-6 TRBV7-9 CASSLTGANVLTF TGTGCCAGCAGTCTCACGGGGGCCAACGTCCTGACTTTC
NA few TRBJ1-3 TRBV4-1 CASSQALGISGNTIYF TGCGCCAGCAGCCAAGCCTTAGGTATCTCTGGAAACACCATATATTTT
NA NA TRBJ2-5 TRBV18 CASSPDRNQETQYF TGTGCCAGCTCACCCGACAGAAACCAAGAGACCCAGTACTTC
TRBD1 NA TRBJ2-1 TRBV9 CASSVSDRGRDEQFF TGTGCCAGCAGCGTGTCAGACAGGGGGCGGGATGAGCAGTTCTTC
NA NA TRBJ2-6 TRBV30 CAWSRQVPGANVLTF TGTGCCTGGAGCAGACAGGTGCCTGGGGCCAACGTCCTGACTTTC
TRBD1 NA TRBJ2-4 TRBV28 CASSSQGQGLNIQYF TGTGCCAGCAGTTCACAAGGACAGGGTTTGAACATTCAGTACTTC
TRBD1 NA TRBJ1-1 TRBV28 CASSTDRENTEAFF TGTGCCAGCAGTACGGACAGGGAGAACACTGAAGCTTTCTTT
TRBD2 NA TRBJ2-1 TRBV27 CASSLTAGKEQFF TGTGCCAGCAGTTTAACAGCGGGGAAGGAGCAGTTCTTC
NA NA TRBJ2-7 TRBV5-6 CASSRRHLGLEQYF TGTGCCAGCAGCCGCCGGCATCTCGGACTCGAGCAGTACTTC
TRBD2 NA TRBJ2-1 TRBV19 CASNEAGGLYNEQFF TGTGCCAGTAATGAAGCGGGAGGACTCTACAATGAGCAGTTCTTC
NA NA TRBJ2-6 TRBV29-1 CSVGGAFRNSGANVLTF TGCAGCGTTGGGGGTGCATTTCGCAATTCTGGGGCCAACGTCCTGACTTTC
TRBD1 NA TRBJ2-7 TRBV15 CATSRAPGQGLLEQYF TGTGCCACCAGCAGAGCCCCGGGACAGGGTCTCCTCGAGCAGTACTTC
NA few TRBJ2-1 TRBV5-1 CASSWPGAREQFF TGCGCCAGCAGCTGGCCCGGGGCCCGGGAGCAGTTCTTC
NA NA TRBJ1-4 TRBV7-9 CASSLDSEKLFF TGTGCCAGCAGCTTAGATTCGGAAAAACTGTTTTTT
TRBD1 NA TRBJ1-2 TRBV6-5 CASSYRTGGGNGYTF TGTGCCAGCAGTTACCGCACAGGGGGCGGTAATGGCTACACCTTC
NA many TRBJ2-4 TRBV18 CASSPPLIGIQYF TGTGCCAGCTCACCACCCCTAATCGGCATTCAGTACTTC
TRBD2 once TRBJ2-5 TRBV6-1 CASSARLAGQETQYF TGTGCCAGCAGTGCCCGACTAGCGGGACAAGAGACCCAGTACTTC
TRBD1 NA TRBJ2-1 TRBV2 CASLVGQGDNEQFF TGTGCCAGCCTCGTGGGACAGGGTGACAATGAGCAGTTCTTC
TRBD1 many TRBJ2-7 TRBV7-9 CASSLGTGHEQYF TGTGCCAGCAGCTTGGGGACAGGGCACGAGCAGTACTTC
TRBD2 NA TRBJ2-2 TRBV4-1 CASSQEVVAGGTGELFF TGCGCCAGCAGCCAAGAGGTGGTAGCGGGAGGGACCGGGGAGCTGTTTTTT
TRBD1 NA TRBJ1-2 TRBV30 CAWSAGGNYGYTF TGTGCCTGGAGTGCAGGGGGCAACTATGGCTACACCTTC
TRBD1 NA TRBJ1-1 TRBV7-6 CASSSRQGPKFEAFF TGTGCCAGCAGCTCAAGACAGGGGCCGAAATTTGAAGCTTTCTTT
NA NA TRBJ2-1 TRBV7-9 CASELSYNEQFF TGTGCCAGCGAGCTTTCCTACAATGAGCAGTTCTTC
TRBD2 few TRBJ2-7 TRBV7-3 CASSLGVAGYDEQYF TGTGCCAGCAGCTTAGGGGTAGCGGGATATGACGAGCAGTACTTC
NA few TRBJ2-7 TRBV29-1 CSVEDQGNRPTYEQYF TGCAGCGTTGAAGATCAGGGGAACAGGCCGACCTACGAGCAGTACTTC
NA few TRBJ1-5 TRBV11-2 CASSLISQQPQHF TGTGCCAGCAGCTTAATCTCGCAACAGCCCCAGCATTTT
NA NA TRBJ2-7 TRBV25-1 CASSLQGGSYEQYF TGTGCCAGCAGTCTACAGGGGGGGAGCTACGAGCAGTACTTC
TRBD2 NA TRBJ2-3 TRBV9 CASSVVSGASTDTQYF TGTGCCAGCAGCGTAGTGAGCGGGGCAAGCACAGATACGCAGTATTTT
TRBD1 once TRBJ2-7 TRBV29-1 CNVDRGADEQYF TGCAACGTTGACAGGGGGGCTGACGAGCAGTACTTC
TRBD2 few TRBJ2-1 TRBV2 CASGRTSGSREQFF TGTGCCAGCGGGAGGACTAGCGGGAGTCGTGAGCAGTTCTTC
NA once TRBJ2-3 TRBV7-2 CASSLRLFTDTQYF TGTGCCAGCAGCCTCAGACTGTTCACAGATACGCAGTATTTT
NA NA TRBJ2-7 TRBV27 CASSRSWGAYEQYF TGTGCCAGCAGCCGGTCTTGGGGGGCCTACGAGCAGTACTTC
NA NA TRBJ2-4 TRBV5-1 CASSGTQGGSNIQYF TGCGCCAGCAGCGGCACACAGGGAGGTTCGAACATTCAGTACTTC
NA NA TRBJ1-4 TRBV6-5 CASKLKILNEKLFF TGTGCCAGCAAACTGAAGATTCTCAATGAAAAACTGTTTTTT
NA NA TRBJ2-1 TRBV28 CASSGSIYEQFF TGTGCCAGTTCCGGGTCCATTTATGAGCAGTTCTTC
NA NA TRBJ2-3 TRBV30 CAWSNLGVTQYF TGTGCCTGGAGTAACCTGGGGGTTACGCAGTATTTT
NA NA TRBJ2-1 TRBV7-2 CASSLARSGEQFF TGTGCCAGCAGCTTAGCGCGGAGCGGAGAGCAGTTCTTC
NA once TRBJ2-5 TRBV25-1 CASSEYYNGDQYF TGTGCCAGCAGTGAATACTACAATGGGGACCAGTACTTC
TRBD1 few TRBJ2-7 TRBV5-1 CASQPGTVAYEQYF TGCGCCAGCCAACCCGGGACAGTAGCCTACGAGCAGTACTTC
TRBD2 NA TRBJ2-1 TRBV7-3 CASSPGLAGGREQFF TGTGCCAGCAGCCCGGGACTAGCGGGAGGACGAGAGCAGTTCTTC
TRBD1 NA TRBJ2-2 TRBV10-3 CAIQPGQDTGELFF TGTGCCATCCAGCCGGGACAGGACACCGGGGAGCTGTTTTTT
TRBD2 NA TRBJ2-3 TRBV2 CATTSDATETQYF TGTGCCACCACTAGCGATGCGACCGAGACGCAGTATTTT
TRBD2 NA TRBJ2-7 TRBV7-2 CASSLGGTSGAYEQYF TGTGCCAGCAGCTTAGGGGGGACTAGCGGCGCCTACGAGCAGTACTTC
NA NA TRBJ2-2 TRBV29-1 CSGTQGRNTGELFF TGCAGCGGTACGCAAGGACGTAACACCGGGGAGCTGTTTTTT
NA NA TRBJ2-2 TRBV28 CASSSGSGELFF TGTGCCAGCAGTTCTGGTAGCGGGGAGCTGTTTTTT
NA NA TRBJ2-1 TRBV27 CASRSPGLPRDEQFF TGTGCCAGCAGATCACCGGGACTCCCTCGGGATGAGCAGTTCTTC
TRBD1 NA TRBJ1-2 TRBV5-1 CASSWGDREATFYTF TGCGCCAGCAGCTGGGGGGACAGGGAGGCAACGTTCTACACCTTC